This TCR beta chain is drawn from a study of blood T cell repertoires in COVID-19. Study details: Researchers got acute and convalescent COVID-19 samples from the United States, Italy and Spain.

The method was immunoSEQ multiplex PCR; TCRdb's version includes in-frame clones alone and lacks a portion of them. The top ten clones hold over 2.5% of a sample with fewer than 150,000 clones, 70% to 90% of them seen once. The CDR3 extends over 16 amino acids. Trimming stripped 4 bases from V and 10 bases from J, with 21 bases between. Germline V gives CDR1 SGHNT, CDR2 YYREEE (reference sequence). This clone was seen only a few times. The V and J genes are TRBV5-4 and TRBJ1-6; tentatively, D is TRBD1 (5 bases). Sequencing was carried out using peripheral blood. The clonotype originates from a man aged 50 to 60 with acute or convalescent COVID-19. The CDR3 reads CASSILGTTLGSPLHF. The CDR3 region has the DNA TGTGCCAGCAGCATTCTAGGGACTACCCTCGGATCACCCCTCCACTTT.